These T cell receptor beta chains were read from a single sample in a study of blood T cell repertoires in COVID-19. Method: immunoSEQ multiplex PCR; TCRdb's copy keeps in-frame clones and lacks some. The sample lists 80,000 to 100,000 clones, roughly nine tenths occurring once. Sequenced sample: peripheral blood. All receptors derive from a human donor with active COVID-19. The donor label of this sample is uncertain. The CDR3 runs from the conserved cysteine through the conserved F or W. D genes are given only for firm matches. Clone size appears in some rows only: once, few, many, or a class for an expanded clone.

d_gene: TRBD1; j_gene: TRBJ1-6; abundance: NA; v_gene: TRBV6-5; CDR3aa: CASSPTGTGRVPLHF; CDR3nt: TGTGCCAGCAGTCCGACCGGGACAGGGAGGGTACCCCTCCACTTT
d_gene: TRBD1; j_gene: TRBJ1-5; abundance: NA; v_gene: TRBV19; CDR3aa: CASSLPGQFGGQPQHF; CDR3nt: TGTGCCAGTAGTTTGCCGGGACAGTTCGGCGGGCAGCCCCAGCATTTT
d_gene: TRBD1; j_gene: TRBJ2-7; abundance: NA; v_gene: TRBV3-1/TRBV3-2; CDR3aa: CASSQESRGTYEQYF; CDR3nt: TGTGCCAGCAGCCAAGAGAGCAGGGGGACATACGAGCAGTACTTC
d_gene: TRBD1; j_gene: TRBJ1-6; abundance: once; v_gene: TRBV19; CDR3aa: CASSTTGVPNSPLHF; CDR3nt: TGTGCCAGTAGTACGACAGGGGTCCCTAATTCACCCCTCCACTTT
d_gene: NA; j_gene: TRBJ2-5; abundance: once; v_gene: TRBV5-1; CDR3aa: CASSLGGEETQYF; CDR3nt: TGCGCCAGCAGCTTGGGGGGAGAAGAGACCCAGTACTTC
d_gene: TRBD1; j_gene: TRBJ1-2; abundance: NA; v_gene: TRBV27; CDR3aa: CASSLSGTVVALYGYTF; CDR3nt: TGTGCCAGCAGTTTATCGGGGACAGTGGTCGCCCTCTATGGCTACACCTTC
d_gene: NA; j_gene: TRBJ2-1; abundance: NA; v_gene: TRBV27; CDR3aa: CASSLLSQGGYNEQFF; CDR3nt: TGTGCCAGCAGTTTATTGAGCCAGGGGGGCTACAATGAGCAGTTCTTC
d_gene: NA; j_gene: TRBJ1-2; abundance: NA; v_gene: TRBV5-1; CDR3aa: CASSSAGGTADYGYTF; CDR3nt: TGCGCCAGCAGCTCAGCCGGGGGGACGGCGGACTATGGCTACACCTTC
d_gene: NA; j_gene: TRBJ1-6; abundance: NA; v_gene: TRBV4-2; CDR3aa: CASSQEVRGNSPLHF; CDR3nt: TGTGCCAGCAGCCAAGAGGTTAGGGGAAATTCACCCCTCCACTTT
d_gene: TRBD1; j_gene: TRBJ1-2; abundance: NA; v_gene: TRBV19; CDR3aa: CASSPSGQGYGYTF; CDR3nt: TGTGCCAGTAGTCCTTCGGGACAGGGGTATGGCTACACCTTC
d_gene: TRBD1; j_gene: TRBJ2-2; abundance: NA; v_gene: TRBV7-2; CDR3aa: CASSPEVQGASTGELFF; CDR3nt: TGTGCCAGCAGCCCAGAGGTCCAGGGGGCGAGTACCGGGGAGCTGTTTTTT
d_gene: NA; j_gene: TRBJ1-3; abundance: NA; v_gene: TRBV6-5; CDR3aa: CASTSLSSGNTIYF; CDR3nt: TGTGCCAGCACCTCCTTGAGCTCTGGAAACACCATATATTTT
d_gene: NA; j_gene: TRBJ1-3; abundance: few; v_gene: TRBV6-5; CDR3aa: CASSLTGSGNTIYF; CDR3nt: TGTGCCAGCAGTCTAACAGGGTCTGGAAACACCATATATTTT
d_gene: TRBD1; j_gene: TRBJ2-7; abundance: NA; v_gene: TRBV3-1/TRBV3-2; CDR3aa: CASSQDAGQGKQYF; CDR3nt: TGTGCCAGCAGCCAAGATGCGGGACAGGGGAAGCAGTACTTC
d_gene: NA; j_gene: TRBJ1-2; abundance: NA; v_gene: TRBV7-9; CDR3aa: CASTQGGAGGYTF; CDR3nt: TGTGCCAGCACCCAAGGAGGGGCGGGGGGCTACACCTTC
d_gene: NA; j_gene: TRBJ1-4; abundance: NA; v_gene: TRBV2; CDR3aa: CASSRGATNEKLFF; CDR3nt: TGTGCCAGCAGTAGGGGTGCAACTAATGAAAAACTGTTTTTT
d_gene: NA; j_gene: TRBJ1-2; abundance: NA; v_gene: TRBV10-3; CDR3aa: CAISEFGKFYGYTF; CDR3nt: TGTGCCATCAGTGAGTTTGGCAAATTCTATGGCTACACCTTC
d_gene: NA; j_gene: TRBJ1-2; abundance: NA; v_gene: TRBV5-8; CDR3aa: CASSLGQGNGHGYTF; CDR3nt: TGTGCCAGCAGCTTGGGGCAGGGGAACGGTCATGGCTACACCTTC
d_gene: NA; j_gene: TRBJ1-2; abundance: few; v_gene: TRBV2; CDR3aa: CASTRERDNYGYTF; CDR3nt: TGTGCCAGCACCAGAGAGAGGGATAACTATGGCTACACCTTC
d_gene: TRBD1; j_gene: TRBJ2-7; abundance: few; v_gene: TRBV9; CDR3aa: CASSAEVGYGTGIYEQYF; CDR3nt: TGTGCCAGCAGCGCTGAAGTGGGTTACGGGACAGGGATTTACGAGCAGTACTTC
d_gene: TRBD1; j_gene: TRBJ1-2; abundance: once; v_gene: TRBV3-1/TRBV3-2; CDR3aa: CASSPTGQANYGYTF; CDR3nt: TGTGCCAGCAGCCCCACGGGACAGGCTAACTATGGCTACACCTTC
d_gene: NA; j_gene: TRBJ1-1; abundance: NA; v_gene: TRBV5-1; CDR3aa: CASSLAQLNTEAFF; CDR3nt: TGCGCCAGCAGCTTGGCACAACTAAACACTGAAGCTTTCTTT
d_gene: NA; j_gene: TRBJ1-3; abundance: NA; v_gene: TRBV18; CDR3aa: CASSPLPDSNGNTIYF; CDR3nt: TGTGCCAGCTCACCACTCCCGGACAGCAATGGAAACACCATATATTTT
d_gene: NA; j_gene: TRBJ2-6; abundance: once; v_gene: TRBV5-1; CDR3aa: CASSLFGRQSSGANVLTF; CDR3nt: TGCGCCAGCAGCTTGTTCGGCAGGCAGAGCTCTGGGGCCAACGTCCTGACTTTC
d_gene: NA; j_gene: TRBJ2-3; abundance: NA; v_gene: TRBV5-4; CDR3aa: CASSLGQTTDTQYF; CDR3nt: TGTGCCAGCAGCTTGGGACAGACGACAGATACGCAGTATTTT
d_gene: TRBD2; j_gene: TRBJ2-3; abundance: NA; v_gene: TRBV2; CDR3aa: CASSRGLASDTQYF; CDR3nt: TGTGCCAGCAGTCGAGGACTAGCTTCAGATACGCAGTATTTT
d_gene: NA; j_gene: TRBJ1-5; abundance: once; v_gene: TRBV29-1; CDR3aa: CSVGGDSNQPQHF; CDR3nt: TGCAGCGTAGGAGGGGATAGCAATCAGCCCCAGCATTTT
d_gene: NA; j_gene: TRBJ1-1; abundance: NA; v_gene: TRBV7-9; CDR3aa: CASSHPYYTEAFF; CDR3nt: TGTGCCAGCAGCCACCCATACTACACTGAAGCTTTCTTT
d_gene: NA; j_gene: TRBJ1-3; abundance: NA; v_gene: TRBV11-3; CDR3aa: CASSSGTPGNTIYF; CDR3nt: TGTGCCAGCAGCTCCGGGACACCCGGAAACACCATATATTTT
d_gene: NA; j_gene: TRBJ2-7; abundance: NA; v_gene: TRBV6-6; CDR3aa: CASSYAQGYEQYF; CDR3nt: TGTGCCAGCAGTTACGCCCAGGGCTACGAGCAGTACTTC
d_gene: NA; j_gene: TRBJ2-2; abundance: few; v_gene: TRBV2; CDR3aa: CASSLGQVLRELFF; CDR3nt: TGTGCCAGCAGTTTGGGGCAGGTCTTAAGGGAGCTGTTTTTT
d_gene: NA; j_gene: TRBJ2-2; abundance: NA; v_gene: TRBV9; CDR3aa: CASSVAFSSGELFF; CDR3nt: TGTGCCAGCAGCGTAGCGTTTTCGAGCGGGGAGCTGTTTTTT
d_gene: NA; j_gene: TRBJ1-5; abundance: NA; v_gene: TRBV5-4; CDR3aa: CASSLAGGMQPQHF; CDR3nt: TGTGCCAGCAGCTTGGCGGGAGGGATGCAGCCCCAGCATTTT
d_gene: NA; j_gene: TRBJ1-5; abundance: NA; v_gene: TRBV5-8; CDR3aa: CASSLETGSNQPQHF; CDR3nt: TGTGCCAGCAGCTTGGAGACAGGTAGCAATCAGCCCCAGCATTTT
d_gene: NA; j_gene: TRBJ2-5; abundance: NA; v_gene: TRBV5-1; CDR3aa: CASSFGSASQETQYF; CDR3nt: TGCGCCAGCAGCTTTGGCAGCGCTTCGCAAGAGACCCAGTACTTC
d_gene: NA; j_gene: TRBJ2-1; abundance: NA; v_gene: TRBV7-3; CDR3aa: CASSLGGANNEQFF; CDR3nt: TGTGCCAGCAGCTTAGGGGGGGCTAACAATGAGCAGTTCTTC
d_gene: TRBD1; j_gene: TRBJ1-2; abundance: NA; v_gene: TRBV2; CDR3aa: CASSVHRGFDGYTF; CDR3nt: TGTGCCAGCAGTGTGCACAGGGGCTTCGATGGCTACACCTTC
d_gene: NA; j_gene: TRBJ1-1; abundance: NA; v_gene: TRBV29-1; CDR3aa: CSVEKGVGNTEAFF; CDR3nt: TGCAGCGTTGAAAAGGGGGTCGGGAACACTGAAGCTTTCTTT
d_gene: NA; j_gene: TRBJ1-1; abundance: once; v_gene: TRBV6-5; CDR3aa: CASSYSHRAEAFF; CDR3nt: TGTGCCAGCAGTTACTCTCATCGAGCGGAAGCTTTCTTT
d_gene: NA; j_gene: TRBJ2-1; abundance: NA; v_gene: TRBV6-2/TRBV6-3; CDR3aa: CASSTDYSYNEQFF; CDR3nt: TGTGCCAGCAGTACCGACTACAGCTACAATGAGCAGTTCTTC
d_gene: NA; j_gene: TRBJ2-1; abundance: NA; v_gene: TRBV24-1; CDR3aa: CATSDQQVEVNEQFF; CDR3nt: TGTGCCACCAGTGATCAACAGGTCGAGGTCAATGAGCAGTTCTTC
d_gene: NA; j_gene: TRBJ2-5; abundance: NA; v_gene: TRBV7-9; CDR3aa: CASGGQEETQYF; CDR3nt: TGTGCCAGCGGAGGCCAAGAGGAGACCCAGTACTTC
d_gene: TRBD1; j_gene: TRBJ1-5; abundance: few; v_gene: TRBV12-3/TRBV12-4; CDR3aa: CASRGTVNQPQHF; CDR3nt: TGTGCCAGCAGAGGGACAGTCAATCAGCCCCAGCATTTT